Below, 9 T cell receptor beta chains from the same sample are listed, as sequenced in a study of cytomegalovirus exposure and HLA in healthy donors. The PCR employed 60 Vbeta primers together with 13 Jbeta primers. Measured with immunoSEQ multiplex PCR; TCRdb has only the in-frame clones, and not every one. Of around 230,000 clones in the sample, more than 70% were seen once. The sample was PBMCs. These receptors were taken from a boy younger than 18 in good health and CMV-seronegative.

This clone was counted a few times. The V gene is TRBV6-5, the J gene TRBJ2-3; 13 bases are a match to TRBD2. Germline loops: CDR1 MNHEY, CDR2 SVGAGI. The length of the CDR3 is 14 residues. Trimming removed 6 bases from V and 9 bases from J; junction bases left unmatched: 6. Here the CDR3 reads CASSLGLAGVTQYF. DNA for the CDR3: TGTGCCAGCAGCCTAGGACTAGCGGGAGTCACGCAGTATTTT.

The chain employs TRBV5-6 and TRBJ2-3, with 9 bases that match TRBD2. Germline V gene sequence: CDR1 SGHDT, CDR2 YYEEEE. The CDR3 has 15 amino acids. V lost 4 bases, J lost 2 bases, and 5 bases stayed unmatched. DNA for the CDR3: TGTGCCAGCAGCCCTGGACTAGCGTACACAGATACGCAGTATTTT. Translated: CASSPGLAYTDTQYF.

This clone was found once. The identical CDR3 is also encoded by other nucleotide sequences in the sample. The chain is built from TRBV19 and TRBJ2-7, with D possibly being TRBD2 (5 bases). The V end was cut by 6 bases, the J end by 3 bases, with 12 bases between. The CDR3 has 13 amino acids. CDR1 is LNHDA, CDR2 SQIVND, per germline (reference sequence). In DNA, the CDR3 is TGTGCCAGTAGCATGGGCCGGGGCTACGAGCAGTACTTC. Translation: CASSMGRGYEQYF.

This clone was counted once. The chain recombines TRBV10-1 with TRBJ2-1, with D perhaps TRBD1 (5 bases). CDR3 size: 16 residues. V was pared by 3 bases and J by 3 bases, with 15 bases between. Germline V gene sequence: CDR1 WNHNN, CDR2 SYGVQD (reference sequence). The chain's CDR3 is CASSDAGKGDYNEQFF. CDR3 DNA sequence: TGCGCCAGCAGTGACGCAGGGAAAGGGGACTACAATGAGCAGTTCTTC.

The rearrangement uses TRBV5-4 and TRBJ1-2, with a tentative D call TRBD1 (6 bases). CDR3 length: 15 amino acids. Trimming stripped 3 bases from V and 3 bases from J, with 15 bases between. The germline V gene encodes CDR1 SGHNT and CDR2 YYREEE (reference sequence). The chain's CDR3 is CASSSYREGHYGYTF. The DNA for the CDR3 is TGTGCCAGCAGCTCCTACAGGGAAGGTCACTATGGCTACACCTTC. Based on the CDR3 plus reference TRBV5-4 and TRBJ1-2, the full variable domain is ETGVTQSPTHLIKTRGQQVTLRCSSQSGHNTVSWYQQALGQGPQFIFQYYREEENGRGNFPPRFSGLQFPNYSSELNVNALELDDSALYLCASSSYREGHYGYTFGSGTRLTVV.

The chain couples TRBV4-1 to TRBJ2-3; 7 nucleotides line up with TRBD1. CDR1 and CDR2 from the germline V gene are MGHRA and YSYEKL. Trimming at V came to 4 bases and at J to 8 bases, leaving 18 bases not matched to a gene. CDR3 length: 17 amino acids. CDR3 amino acids: CASSPSKGAGLGGTQYF. DNA of the CDR3: TGCGCCAGCAGCCCCTCCAAGGGGGCGGGCTTAGGCGGTACGCAGTATTTT.

The chain couples TRBV7-9 to TRBJ1-1, with D perhaps TRBD1 (5 bases). From germline, CDR1 is SEHNR and CDR2 FQNEAQ (reference sequence). Deletions cut 1 base from V and 10 bases from J, with 16 bases between. The CDR3 length is 14 residues. The CDR3 DNA sequence: TGTGCCAGCAGCTTAGGCCAACGCGGGGGGAGAGCTTTCTTT. Amino acid sequence: CASSLGQRGGRAFF. The full variable domain, rest sourced from reference TRBV7-9 and TRBJ1-1, is DTGVSQNPRHKITKRGQNVTFRCDPISEHNRLYWYRQTLGQGPEFLTYFQNEAQLEKSRLLSDRFSAERPKGSFSTLEIQRTEQGDSAMYLCASSLGQRGGRAFFGQGTRLTVV.

The CDR3 loop reads CACTRGGNEQFF. For the CDR3, the DNA is TGTGCCTGCACAAGAGGCGGCAATGAGCAGTTCTTC. The V gene is TRBV30, the J gene TRBJ2-1; no reliable D call. Looked up from germline, CDR1 is GTSNPN and CDR2 is SVGIG (reference sequence). The CDR3 is 12 residues long. V gave up 6 bases and J gave up 6 bases, with 12 bases separating them.

The chain has TRBV4-1 and TRBJ2-5, with 10 bases that match TRBD2. CDR1 and CDR2 from the germline V gene are MGHRA and YSYEKL. This CDR3 region has 17 residues. V shed 1 base and J 3 bases; nucleotides not matched to a gene: 8. The CDR3 reads CASSQGPSGGRKETQYF. The CDR3 DNA follows: TGCGCCAGCAGCCAAGGTCCTAGCGGGGGCCGAAAAGAGACCCAGTACTTC.